This note documents a single TCR beta chain sequence. Its cognate antigen is unknown. This PCR relied on a set of 60 Vbeta primers and 13 Jbeta primers. Some clones are missing from TCRdb's copy, which holds only in-frame ones; the method was immunoSEQ multiplex PCR. The sample lists 150,000 to 200,000 clones; roughly 82% were seen once. This CDR3 region has 13 residues. CDR1 and CDR2 from the germline V gene are SGHTA and FQGTGA. Trimming left V 6 bases short and J 5 bases short, with 10 bases between. The sample comes from a study of cytomegalovirus exposure and HLA in healthy donors. Study conclusions and caveats: TCR beta V segments were, for the most part, productive about 87% or about 30% of the time in an earlier analysis. Evidence from a later analysis indicated that most CMV-associated TCR beta chains looked HLA-restricted. In a later analysis, specific HLA alleles were associated with some 16,000 TCR beta sequences at a 0.05 false discovery rate.

Material for sequencing was PBMCs. The chain is built from TRBV7-3 and TRBJ2-2, with D tentatively TRBD2 (5 bases). The sequence derives from a woman aged 50 to 65 in good health and CMV-seronegative. The CDR3 DNA reads as TGTGCCAGCAGTCTGAGCGGTACCGGGGAGCTGTTTTTT. It codes for CASSLSGTGELFF.